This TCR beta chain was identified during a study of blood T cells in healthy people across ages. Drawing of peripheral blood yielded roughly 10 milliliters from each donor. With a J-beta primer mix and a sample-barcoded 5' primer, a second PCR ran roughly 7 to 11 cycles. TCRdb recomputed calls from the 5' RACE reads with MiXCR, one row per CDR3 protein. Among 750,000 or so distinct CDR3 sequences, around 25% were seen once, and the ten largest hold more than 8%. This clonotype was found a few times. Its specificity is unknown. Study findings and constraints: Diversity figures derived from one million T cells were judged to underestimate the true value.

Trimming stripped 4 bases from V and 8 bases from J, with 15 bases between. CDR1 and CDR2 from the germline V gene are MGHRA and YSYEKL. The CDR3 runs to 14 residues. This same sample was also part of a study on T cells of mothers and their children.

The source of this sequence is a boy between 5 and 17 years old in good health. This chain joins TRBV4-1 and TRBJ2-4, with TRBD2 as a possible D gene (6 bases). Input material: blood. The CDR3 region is CASSPPLGGDIQYF. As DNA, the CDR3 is TGCGCCAGCAGCCCACCACTCGGGGGAGACATTCAGTACTTC.